Below are 15 T cell receptor beta chains sequenced from a single sample in a study of shared clonotypes between healthy human individuals. Assay used: immunoSEQ multiplex PCR; TCRdb lists only in-frame clones, some missing. The sample has 1 million to 1.2 million clones, 70% to 85% seen once. The sample taken for sequencing was memory CD4+ T cells from PBMCs. The subset denotes: CD45RA-negative fraction. These receptors originate from a man between 18 and 29 years old in good health. Some clones in this sample may be carry-over from other donors' samples.

V is TRBV27 and J is TRBJ2-3; D not resolved. This CDR3 contains 11 residues. Per germline, CDR1 MNHEY and CDR2 SMNVEV (reference sequence). V lost 5 bases and J 4 bases, leaving 4 bases between the germline ends. The CDR3, as DNA: TGTGCCAGCAGTACCGCAGATACGCAGTATTTT. Its protein product is CASSTADTQYF.

This clone was counted once. This sequence joins TRBV7-2 and TRBJ2-1; maybe TRBD2 (6 bases). Germline V gene sequence: CDR1 SGHTA, CDR2 FQGNSA. The V and J ends lost 4 bases and 0 bases respectively, with 10 bases between them. The CDR3 has 15 amino acids. As DNA, the CDR3 is TGTGCCAGCAGCTCGAGCGGGCCCTCCTACAATGAGCAGTTCTTC. It translates to CASSSSGPSYNEQFF.

A remark on this clone: This sequence may be a read error, since a much larger clone differs from it by one base. The J gene is TRBJ2-2, the V gene TRBV30; a possible D gene is TRBD2 (5 bases). Germline-derived CDR1 and CDR2 are GTSNPN and SVGIG (reference sequence). The CDR3 is 14 amino acids. The DNA for the CDR3 is TGTGCCTGGAGTGTGAGGCGGAACACCGGGAAGCTGTTTTTT. It encodes CAWSVRRNTGKLFF.

The chain has TRBV5-3 and TRBJ1-4; maybe TRBD1 (6 bases). TRBV5-3 is an ORF, with its function uncertain. The ends were cut back, 8 bases at V and 7 bases at J, with 18 bases in the middle. CDR3 length: 14 amino acids. CDR3 loop: CASRPEVTGEKLFF. In DNA form, the CDR3 reads TGTGCCAGCAGACCCGAGGTGACAGGTGAAAAACTGTTTTTT.

The genes are TRBV27 and TRBJ2-1; 11 nucleotides line up with TRBD2. CDR1 and CDR2 from the germline V gene are MNHEY and SMNVEV (reference sequence). This CDR3 has 17 amino acids. J gave up 1 base and V 3 bases, and 5 bases lay outside the gene matches. The chain's CDR3 is CASSFTSGRRSYNEQFF. The CDR3 bases are TGTGCCAGCAGTTTTACTAGCGGGAGAAGGTCCTACAATGAGCAGTTCTTC.

The chain links TRBV5-1 to TRBJ2-7, with 11 bases fitting TRBD2. Unmatched junction bases numbered 6, after V lost 3 bases and J lost 4 bases. Germline V lookup: CDR1 SGHRS, CDR2 YFSETQ. The CDR3 has 15 residues. CDR3 sequence reads: CASSSLAGVDYEQYF. The CDR3 DNA follows: TGCGCCAGCAGCTCACTAGCGGGAGTTGATTACGAGCAGTACTTC.

V gene TRBV2 combines with J gene TRBJ2-7; a possible D gene is TRBD1 (5 bases). CDR1 and CDR2 (germline): SNHLY, FYNNEI. This CDR3 is 14 amino acids long. V lost 4 bases and J lost 0, with 10 bases in between. The CDR3 bases are TGTGCCAGCAGTGGACAGTACAGCTCCTACGAGCAGTACTTC. It yields the protein CASSGQYSSYEQYF.

This clone came up once. The sample holds other DNA sequences that translate to the same CDR3. The chain recombines TRBV20-1 with TRBJ2-3; D not certain. The length of the CDR3 is 11 residues. CDR1 and CDR2 from the germline V gene are DFQATT and SNEGSKA (reference sequence). V lost 0 bases to trimming and J lost 6 bases, with 4 bases between them. CDR3: CSARDTDTQYF. In DNA form, the CDR3 reads TGCAGTGCTAGAGATACGGATACGCAGTATTTT.

V and J are TRBV2 and TRBJ1-4; D possibly corresponds to TRBD1 (6 bases). The CDR3 runs to 17 residues. Germline values: CDR1 SNHLY, CDR2 FYNNEI. V was trimmed by 10 bases and J by 0 bases, leaving 21 bases between them. The CDR3 DNA is TGTGCCACCAGAGGGGGGGCCACTTACACAACTAATGAAAAACTGTTTTTT. It yields the protein CATRGGATYTTNEKLFF.

About this clone: With a far larger clone one base away, a read error is the likely cause. The CDR3 sequence: CSVSEDGGGNYGYTF. The CDR3 DNA sequence: TGCAGCGTTAGTGAGGACGGCGGGGGTAACTATGGCTACACCTTC. V usage is TRBV29-1 and J usage is TRBJ1-2; D might be TRBD1 (5 bases). CDR1 SQVTM and CDR2 ANQGSEA come from the germline V gene. V was trimmed by 5 bases and J by 1 base, leaving 17 bases between them. The CDR3 covers 15 residues.

The chain is built from TRBV7-8 and TRBJ2-2, with D possibly being TRBD2 (6 bases). The V end was cut by 2 bases, the J end by 7 bases, with 8 bases between. CDR3 length: 13 amino acids. Germline V gene data show CDR1 as SGHVS and CDR2 as FQNEAQ. The CDR3 sequence: CASSLWRDGELFF. The CDR3 nucleotides read TGTGCCAGCAGCTTATGGAGGGACGGGGAGCTGTTTTTT.

As for this clone: The sample carries other DNA sequences with the same CDR3. The chain recombines TRBV28 with TRBJ2-1; D not certain. This CDR3 region has 10 residues. The V gene's germline CDR1 is MDHEN and CDR2 SYDVKM. The germline V and J ends were trimmed by 10 bases and 4 bases, with 5 bases remaining between them. CDR3 nucleotides: TGTGCCACGTTATACAATGAGCAGTTCTTC. Translating it yields CATLYNEQFF.

Of note for this clone: With a far larger clone one base away, a read error is the likely cause. This chain joins TRBV2 and TRBJ2-7, with D uncertain. CDR1 is SNHLY, CDR2 FYNNEI, per germline. The length of the CDR3 is 15 residues. V lost 3 bases and J 0 bases, leaving 12 bases between the germline ends. CDR3 sequence: CASSDVTGGSYEQYF. The CDR3 DNA follows: TGTGCCAGCAGTGACGTCACTGGCGGCTCCTACGAGCAGTACTTC.

The CDR3 DNA follows: TGTGCCAGCAGAACGGAGGGAGTGCGCACAGATACGCAGTATTTT. Its translation: CASRTEGVRTDTQYF. The rearrangement joins TRBV6-1 to TRBJ2-3, with a tentative D call TRBD2 (6 bases). CDR1 MNHNS and CDR2 SASEGT come from the germline V gene. The CDR3 totals 15 residues. V lost 6 bases to trimming and J lost 1 base, with 14 bases between them.

As regards this clone: The conserved phenylalanine or tryptophan is not found at the CDR3 terminus, so this likely reflects a read error. This sequence joins TRBV28 and TRBJ2-3; D perhaps matches TRBD1 (6 bases). Deletions cut 7 bases from V and 6 bases from J, with 20 bases between. Germline CDR1 reads MDHEN; CDR2 reads SYDVKM. This CDR3 is built from 15 residues. The CDR3 bases are TGTGCCAGCACGTCGCAGGGGCAAGACGGGGATACGCAGTATCTT. Translation: CASTSQGQDGDTQYL.